Reported below is one TCR beta chain. Its antigen is undetermined. The data were obtained in a study of T cell responses to AZD1222 COVID-19 vaccine. Overall study: Second-dose intervals of approximately 4 or approximately 12 weeks were pooled. General study points: Donor demographics were predominantly white British with a female majority; clonal diversity may be underestimated. Spike-specific TCR repertoires showed rising breadth and depth after two AZD1222 doses. There were vaccine-associated CD4 TCRs across spike, dominant at 160-218 and 743-854.

The protocol was immunoSEQ multiplex PCR, while the TCRdb copy is restricted to in-frame clones and leaves out a portion. The data hold under 80,000 clones, with about 87% observed a single time. The CDR3 has 14 amino acids. V was trimmed by 1 base and J by 5 bases, leaving 10 bases between them. In germline, CDR1 is SGHKS, CDR2 YYEKEE (reference sequence). The chain employs TRBV5-5 and TRBJ1-5; possible D gene TRBD1, 5 bases. The starting material was peripheral blood, obtained on day 0 of AZD1222 vaccination. The origin of this receptor is an adult in good health. The CDR3 sequence is CASSLFTGDQPQHF. The DNA for the CDR3 is TGTGCCAGCAGCTTGTTTACAGGCGATCAGCCCCAGCATTTT.